Listed here is a single TCR beta chain. This sample is drawn from a study of blood T cell repertoires in COVID-19. Study as a whole: Acute-phase and convalescent COVID-19 samples originated in the United States, Italy and Spain. Sample material is recorded as cDNA or gDNA derived from T cells, B-cell-depleted T cells, or PBMCs.

Original methodology: Reference gene primer amplification in the assay estimated nucleated cell counts. TCRdb's copy holds only in-frame clones and misses some; the assay was immunoSEQ multiplex PCR. The DNA was the basis for D and trimming; V, J and clone size are from that table. Found here are some 200,000 clones, roughly 86% of them singletons; the top ten hold less than 3.5%. Sample: peripheral blood. This TCR was sampled from a man in his sixties or seventies with acute or convalescent COVID-19.

This chain's CDR3 is CATRRGGAEQFF. CDR3 DNA sequence: TGTGCCACCAGGCGGGGGGGCGCTGAGCAGTTCTTC. J is TRBJ2-1 and V is TRBV15; TRBD2 agrees at 9 bases. CDR3 length equals 12 residues. Germline CDR1 and CDR2: LNHNV and YYDKDF (reference sequence). Unmatched junction bases numbered 3, after V lost 6 bases and J lost 9 bases.